Following are 24 T cell receptor beta chains from one sample sequenced in a study of blood T cell repertoires in COVID-19. Method: immunoSEQ multiplex PCR; TCRdb's copy keeps in-frame clones and lacks some. This sample carries approximately 190,000 clones, about 85% of them seen once, and the ten largest clones take 20% to 25%. Input material: peripheral blood. The receptor source for this set is a man in his sixties with active or convalescent COVID-19.

This chain uses TRBV5-1 with TRBJ2-1, with 12 bases lining up with TRBD2. This CDR3 region has 15 residues. Germline V gene data show CDR1 as SGHRS and CDR2 as YFSETQ. The ends lost 0 bases at V and 10 bases at J; junction bases unmatched: 5. CDR3 loop: CASSLGTSGVGEQFF. The CDR3 DNA follows: TGCGCCAGCAGCTTGGGGACTAGCGGGGTAGGAGAGCAGTTCTTC.

This rearrangement joins TRBV24-1 to TRBJ2-2, with D maybe TRBD1 (8 bases). Trimming left V 10 bases short and J 1 base short, with 12 bases between. This CDR3 is built from 14 residues. CDR1 KGHDR and CDR2 SFDVKD come from the germline V gene. The CDR3 here is CATGGTGNTGELFF. The CDR3, as DNA: TGTGCCACGGGGGGGACAGGGAACACCGGGGAGCTGTTTTTT.

The chain recombines TRBV6-5 with TRBJ2-1; 10 nucleotides align to TRBD2. CDR3 length: 15 amino acids. V lost 6 bases and J lost 7; bases outside the gene matches: 9. CDR1 is MNHEY, CDR2 SVGAGI, per germline. CDR3 residues: CASRPSGGARNEQFF. The DNA for the CDR3 is TGTGCCAGCAGACCAAGCGGGGGGGCCAGGAATGAGCAGTTCTTC.

The CDR3 here is CATSDPDGQGRVGQYF. DNA for the CDR3: TGTGCCACCAGTGACCCTGACGGACAGGGAAGGGTTGGGCAGTATTTT. This chain links TRBV24-1 with TRBJ2-3; 8 nucleotides line up with TRBD1. Losses at the gene ends were 4 bases for V and 11 bases for J; bases not matched to a gene: 16. This CDR3 region has 16 residues. The germline gives CDR1 KGHDR, CDR2 SFDVKD.

The gene calls are TRBV6-5 and TRBJ1-5; weak D call: TRBD1 (6 bases). V lost 11 bases and J lost 5, with 19 bases in between. Germline CDR1 MNHEY, CDR2 SVGAGI. This CDR3 is built from 14 residues. The CDR3 reads CAVNRAPGDQPQHF. The CDR3 DNA is TGTGCCGTCAACCGGGCCCCAGGGGATCAGCCCCAGCATTTT.

The rearrangement uses TRBV7-6 and TRBJ2-3; perhaps TRBD1 as D (6 bases). V lost 3 bases and J 0 bases, leaving 13 bases between the germline ends. The length of the CDR3 is 16 residues. Germline V CDR1 and CDR2: SGHVS, FNYEAQ. Here the CDR3 reads CASSFGTPISTDTQYF. The CDR3 DNA is TGTGCCAGCAGCTTCGGGACACCTATTAGCACAGATACGCAGTATTTT. Complete variable domain (other parts from reference TRBV7-6 and TRBJ2-3): GAGVSQSPRYKVTKRGQDVALRCDPISGHVSLYWYRQALGQGPEFLTYFNYEAQQDKSGLPNDRFSAERPEGSISTLTIQRTEQRDSAMYRCASSFGTPISTDTQYFGPGTRLTVL.

CDR3 bases: TGTGCCAGCAGTTACTCGGGACTCCGGAGGGAAGATACGCAGTATTTT. Protein: CASSYSGLRREDTQYF. The rearrangement joins TRBV6-2 or TRBV6-3 to TRBJ2-3, with D maybe TRBD2 (6 bases). The CDR3 loop spans 16 amino acids. Trimming left V 0 bases short and J 5 bases short, with 15 bases between. Germline V gene data show CDR1 as MNHEY and CDR2 as SVGEGT.

The chain links TRBV19 to TRBJ2-2, with 9 positions matching TRBD1. The CDR3 is made up of 16 amino acids. Germline V gene sequence: CDR1 LNHDA, CDR2 SQIVND (reference sequence). The V and J ends lost 4 bases and 1 base, in that order; junction bases with no gene match: 4. The CDR3 here is CASSTLDRGNTGELFF. CDR3 DNA sequence: TGTGCCAGTAGTACCCTGGACAGGGGGAACACCGGGGAGCTGTTTTTT.

This clone showed up many times. V is TRBV27 and J is TRBJ1-5; TRBD1 matches at 12 bases. The CDR3 covers 15 residues. Per germline, CDR1 MNHEY and CDR2 SMNVEV (reference sequence). Trimming removed 6 bases from V and 6 bases from J; junction bases left unmatched: 6. The CDR3 sequence is CASSRDRGLGQPQHF. The CDR3 DNA is TGTGCCAGCAGCCGGGACAGGGGGCTCGGTCAGCCCCAGCATTTT.

The chain carries TRBV11-2 and TRBJ2-7, with 10 positions matching TRBD1. The V and J ends lost 4 bases and 2 bases, in that order; junction bases with no gene match: 14. This CDR3 is built from 18 residues. The germline V gene has CDR1 SGHAT and CDR2 FQNNGV. CDR3 sequence reads: CASSSIRSGTGVPYEQYF. The CDR3 bases are TGTGCCAGCAGCTCGATCCGTTCCGGGACAGGGGTTCCCTACGAGCAGTACTTC.

This clone showed up just once. The chain combines TRBV9 with TRBJ1-1, with D unresolved. The ends were cut back, 0 bases at V and 2 bases at J, with 5 bases in the middle. The CDR3 is 13 amino acids. The germline V gene has CDR1 SGDLS and CDR2 YYNGEE. CDR3 loop: CASSVALNTEAFF. The CDR3 bases are TGTGCCAGCAGCGTAGCCTTAAACACTGAAGCTTTCTTT.

This clone has only a few counts. The V and J genes are TRBV4-2 and TRBJ2-7, with 8 nucleotides matching TRBD2. Germline V gene data show CDR1 as LGHNA and CDR2 as YNFKEQ. The CDR3 is 16 amino acids. Trimming removed 2 bases from V and 1 base from J; junction bases left unmatched: 7. The CDR3 DNA reads TGTGCCAGCAGCCAAACGGGACTAGGGGAATCCTACGAGCAGTACTTC. Its translation: CASSQTGLGESYEQYF.

This clone was counted between two and nine times. The chain recombines TRBV9 with TRBJ1-6; tentatively, D is TRBD1 (5 bases). The CDR3 sequence is 16 residues long. The germline V gene encodes CDR1 SGDLS and CDR2 YYNGEE. Trimming removed 4 bases from V and 5 bases from J, with 16 bases in between. CDR3 coding DNA: TGTGCCAGCAGCCTGTCCGGACAAATGAATAATTCACCCCTCCACTTT. It codes for CASSLSGQMNNSPLHF.

This clone showed up just once. The CDR3 region has the DNA TGTGCCAGCAGCTTGTGGAGGGGAGACTATAATTCACCCCTCCACTTT. Amino acids: CASSLWRGDYNSPLHF. The genes are TRBV5-6 and TRBJ1-6, with D tentatively TRBD1 (5 bases). Trimming pared 1 base from V and 3 bases from J, leaving 11 bases between. This CDR3 spans 16 amino acids. Germline CDR1 and CDR2: SGHDT and YYEEEE.

The J gene is TRBJ1-2, the V gene TRBV20-1, with a weak D call TRBD1 (5 bases). The length of the CDR3 is 14 residues. CDR1 and CDR2 from the germline V gene are DFQATT and SNEGSKA (reference sequence). V lost 3 bases, J lost 6 bases, and 17 bases lay in between. DNA for the CDR3: TGCAGTGCTAGTACGGGACTGGATATTAATGGCTACACCTTC. Its translation is CSASTGLDINGYTF.

The chain joins TRBV10-2 to TRBJ1-2; no clear D. Germline V lookup: CDR1 WSHSY, CDR2 SAAADI. The length of the CDR3 is 12 residues. The V gene lost 4 bases and the J gene lost 8 bases, with 11 bases spanning the gap. CDR3 amino acids: CASSVSTLGYTF. CDR3 DNA: TGCGCCAGCAGTGTCTCTACCCTGGGCTACACCTTC.

The V gene is TRBV24-1, the J gene TRBJ1-1; D not certain. V was cut by 1 base and J by 7 bases, with 9 bases left in between. CDR3 length: 13 amino acids. CDR1 KGHDR and CDR2 SFDVKD come from the germline V gene. This chain's CDR3 is CATSDFWGDEAFF. The CDR3 DNA follows: TGTGCCACCAGTGATTTTTGGGGAGATGAAGCTTTCTTT.

This chain links TRBV12-2 with TRBJ1-6; the DNA was not used to check the table's D call, TRBD1. TRBV12-2 is an annotated pseudogene. This CDR3 comprises 14 residues. CDR3 loop: CASPGTGYYSPLHF. The DNA of the CDR3 is TGTGCAAGTCCCGGGACAGGATATTATTCACCCCTCCACTTT.

The V gene is TRBV10-1, the J gene TRBJ1-2, with 7 bases lining up with TRBD1. This CDR3 has 18 amino acids. V was clipped by 2 bases and J by 7 bases; unmatched bases: 19. Germline CDR1 reads WNHNN; CDR2 reads SYGVQD (reference sequence). The CDR3 spells CASSEVRLRTGGYCGYTF. In DNA, the CDR3 is TGCGCCAGCAGTGAGGTAAGACTAAGGACAGGAGGATATTGTGGCTACACCTTC.

The V and J genes are TRBV7-8 and TRBJ1-2, with 10 bases fitting TRBD1. Germline loops: CDR1 SGHVS, CDR2 FQNEAQ. This CDR3 is 14 amino acids long. The J segment lost 1 base and the V segment lost 4 bases, leaving 0 bases of the junction unmatched. This chain's CDR3 is CASSWDRGNYGYTF. The CDR3, as DNA: TGTGCCAGCAGCTGGGACAGGGGTAACTATGGCTACACCTTC.

The CDR3 here is CASSRAGQGADNTEAFF. The CDR3, as DNA: TGCGCCAGCAGCCGGGCCGGACAGGGGGCCGATAACACTGAAGCTTTCTTT. This chain joins TRBV5-1 and TRBJ1-1, with 11 positions matching TRBD1. There are 17 residues in the CDR3. Germline CDR1 SGHRS, CDR2 YFSETQ. The V segment lost 4 bases and the J segment 2 bases; nucleotides outside the gene matches: 10.

V usage is TRBV3-1 (or the pseudogene TRBV3-2) and J usage is TRBJ1-1; TRBD1 agrees at 12 bases. The CDR3 has 14 residues. Germline V CDR1 and CDR2: LGHDT, YNNKEL (reference sequence). V shed 4 bases and J 11 bases; nucleotides not matched to a gene: 8. The CDR3 spells CASSPEGTGGEAFF. DNA for the CDR3: TGTGCCAGCAGCCCGGAAGGGACAGGGGGCGAGGCTTTCTTT.

The genes are TRBV21-1 and TRBJ2-7; TRBD1 is taken as the D call from the table, unchecked against the DNA. TRBV21-1 is recorded as a pseudogene. The CDR3 loop spans 13 amino acids. In DNA, the CDR3 is TGTGCCACCGAACAGGACATTTCCTACGAGCAGTACTTC. Protein product: CATEQDISYEQYF.

The chain has TRBV11-2 and TRBJ2-5; 8 positions match TRBD2. J gave up 2 bases and V 1 base, and 6 bases lay outside the gene matches. Germline loops: CDR1 SGHAT, CDR2 FQNNGV. The CDR3 runs to 16 residues. The CDR3 coding sequence is TGTGCCAGCAGCTTAGGCACTAGCGGTATGCAAGAGACCCAGTACTTC. Its protein product is CASSLGTSGMQETQYF.